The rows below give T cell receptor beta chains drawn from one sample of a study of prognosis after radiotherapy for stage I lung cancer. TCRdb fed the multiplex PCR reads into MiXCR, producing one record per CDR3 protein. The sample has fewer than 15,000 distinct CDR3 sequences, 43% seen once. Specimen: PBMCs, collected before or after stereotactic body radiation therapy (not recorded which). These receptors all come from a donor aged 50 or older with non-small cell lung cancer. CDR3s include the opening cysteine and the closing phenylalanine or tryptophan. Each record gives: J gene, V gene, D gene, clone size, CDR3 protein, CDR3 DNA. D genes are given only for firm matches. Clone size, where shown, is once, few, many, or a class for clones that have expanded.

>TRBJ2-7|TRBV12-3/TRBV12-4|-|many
CASSLVVSLYGPYEQYF
TGTGCCAGCAGTTTGGTTGTATCTCTTTACGGACCCTACGAGCAGTACTTC
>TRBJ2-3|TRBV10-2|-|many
CASRTSSTDTQYF
TGCGCCAGCAGAACATCTAGCACAGATACGCAGTATTTT
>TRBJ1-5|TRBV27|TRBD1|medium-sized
CASSWRTGDQPQHF
TGTGCCAGCAGTTGGAGGACAGGGGATCAGCCCCAGCATTTT
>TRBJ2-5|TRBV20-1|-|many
CSARVGTQGETQYF
TGCAGTGCTAGAGTAGGGACCCAAGGGGAGACCCAGTACTTC
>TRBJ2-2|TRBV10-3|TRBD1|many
CAIGGQGVTGELFF
TGTGCCATCGGTGGACAGGGGGTGACCGGGGAGCTGTTTTTT
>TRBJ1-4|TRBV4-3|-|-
CASSPKPISNEKLFF
TGCGCCAGCAGCCCGAAACCCATCTCTAATGAAAAACTGTTTTTT
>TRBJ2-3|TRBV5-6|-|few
CASSLPPTDTQYF
TGTGCCAGCAGCTTGCCCCCCACAGATACGCAGTATTTT
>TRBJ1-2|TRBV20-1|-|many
CSASPGGVGSGYTF
TGCAGTGCTAGCCCTGGGGGTGTAGGGAGTGGCTACACCTTC
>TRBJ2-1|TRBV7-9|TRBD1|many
CASSEDRGRNNKQFF
TGTGCCAGCAGCGAAGACAGGGGGAGGAACAATAAGCAGTTCTTC
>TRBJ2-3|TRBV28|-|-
CASSVSPRSDTQYF
TGTGCCAGCAGTGTGTCCCCACGGTCAGATACGCAGTATTTT
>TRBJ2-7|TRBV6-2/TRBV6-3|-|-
CASVDSLSSYEQYF
TGTGCCAGCGTTGACAGCTTAAGCTCCTACGAGCAGTACTTC
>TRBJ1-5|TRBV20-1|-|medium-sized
CSAQRYDMVSNQPQHF
TGCAGTGCGCAGAGGTATGACATGGTTAGCAATCAGCCCCAGCATTTT
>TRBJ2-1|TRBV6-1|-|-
CASSEAPGSYNEQFF
TGTGCCAGCAGTGAAGCGCCAGGTTCCTACAATGAGCAGTTCTTC
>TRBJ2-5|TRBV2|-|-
CASSVEMDPLLYF
TGTGCCAGCAGCGTGGAGATGGACCCTCTCCTCTACTTC
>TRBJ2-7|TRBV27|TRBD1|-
CASSLSTGTAAGYEQYF
TGTGCCAGCAGTTTATCGACAGGGACGGCGGCTGGCTACGAGCAGTACTTC
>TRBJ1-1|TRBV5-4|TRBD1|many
CASSLGQGSEAFF
TGTGCCAGCAGCCTAGGACAGGGGTCTGAAGCTTTCTTT
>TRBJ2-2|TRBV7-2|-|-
CASTYKNTGELFF
TGTGCCAGCACCTATAAAAACACCGGGGAGCTGTTTTTT
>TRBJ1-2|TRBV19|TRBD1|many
CASNRDRANYGYTF
TGTGCCAGTAATCGGGACAGGGCTAACTATGGCTACACCTTC
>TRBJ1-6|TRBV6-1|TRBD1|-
CARTVTGDNSPLQF
TGTGCCAGAACGGTAACAGGGGACAATTCACCCCTCCAATTT
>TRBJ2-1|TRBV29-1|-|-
CSVDVTEVYNEQFF
TGCAGCGTCGACGTGACAGAGGTATACAATGAGCAGTTCTTC
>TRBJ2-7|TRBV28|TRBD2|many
CASGAGYSYEQYF
TGTGCCAGCGGAGCGGGATACAGCTACGAGCAGTACTTC
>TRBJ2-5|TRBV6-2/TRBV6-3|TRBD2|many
CASRYSGRRGTQYF
TGTGCCAGCCGATATAGCGGGAGGAGAGGGACCCAGTACTTC
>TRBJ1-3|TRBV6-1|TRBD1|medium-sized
CASSEASGQGLYTIYF
TGTGCCAGCAGTGAAGCGTCGGGACAGGGGTTGTACACCATATATTTT
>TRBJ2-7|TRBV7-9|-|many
CASSLTGVTYEQYF
TGTGCCAGCAGCTTAACAGGCGTAACCTACGAGCAGTACTTC
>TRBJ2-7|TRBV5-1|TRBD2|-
CASRPGLAVYEQYF
TGCGCCAGCAGACCCGGACTAGCGGTCTACGAGCAGTACTTC
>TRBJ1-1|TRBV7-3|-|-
CASSLKGGTEAFF
TGTGCCAGCAGCTTGAAGGGTGGCACTGAAGCTTTCTTT
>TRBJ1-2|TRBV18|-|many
CASSPVGRVNYGYTF
TGTGCCAGCTCACCCGTTGGCAGGGTGAACTATGGCTACACCTTC
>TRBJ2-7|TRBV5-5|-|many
CASSLVSRHYEQYF
TGTGCCAGCAGCTTGGTGAGCCGACACTACGAGCAGTACTTC
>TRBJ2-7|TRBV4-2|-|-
CASSQDQGSSYEQYF
TGTGCCAGCAGCCAAGATCAGGGCAGCTCCTACGAGCAGTACTTC
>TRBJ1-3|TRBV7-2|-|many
CASSSGPGGARHTIYF
TGTGCCAGCAGCTCAGGCCCTGGGGGGGCGCGTCACACCATATATTTT